This TCR beta chain was identified in a study of post-analysis software for immune sequencing data. Across the study: Relapsing-remitting, secondary progressive and progressive-relapsing forms of multiple sclerosis all featured among disease courses. General observations from the study: Significantly lower normalized Chao1 diversity was seen in multiple sclerosis patients than in controls.

This clonotype came up a few times. The antigen is undetermined. Every TCR beta cDNA library bore unique molecular identifiers. TCRdb reanalysed the PCR reads using MiXCR and keeps one entry per CDR3 protein. The table includes about 460,000 distinct CDR3 sequences, roughly 45% detected once. Sequenced: blood. The sequence came from a girl aged 5-17 years with multiple sclerosis.

This chain's CDR3 is CASSQVQEGYGYTF. The CDR3 nucleotides are TGCGCCAGCAGCCAAGTACAGGAGGGGTATGGCTACACCTTC. The chain has TRBV4-1 and TRBJ1-2, with D possibly being TRBD1 (5 bases). Trimming shortened V by 1 base and J by 5 bases, and 11 bases separated the two germline ends. The V gene's germline CDR1 is MGHRA and CDR2 YSYEKL. The CDR3 contains 14 residues.